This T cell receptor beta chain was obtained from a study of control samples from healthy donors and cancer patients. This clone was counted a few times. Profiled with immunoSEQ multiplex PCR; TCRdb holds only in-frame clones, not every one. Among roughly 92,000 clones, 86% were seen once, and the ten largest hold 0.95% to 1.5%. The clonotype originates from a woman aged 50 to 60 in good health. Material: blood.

The CDR3 sequence is CASSWTGDVYGYTF. In DNA, the CDR3 is TGTGCCAGCAGTTGGACAGGCGATGTCTATGGCTACACCTTC. The J gene is TRBJ1-2, the V gene TRBV6-2 or TRBV6-3; 7 bases agree with TRBD1. Germline V gene data show CDR1 as MNHEY and CDR2 as SVGEGT. V dropped 4 bases and J dropped 4; count of bases not matched to a gene: 6. The CDR3 covers 14 residues.